The 14 T cell receptor beta chains below all came from one sample that was sequenced in a study of blood T cell repertoires in COVID-19. TCRdb keeps only in-frame clones here, not all; method: immunoSEQ multiplex PCR. The repertoire holds just over 250,000 clones, with about 85% as singletons. Sequencing was carried out using peripheral blood. The receptors here all came from a man aged 60 to 75 who had recovered from COVID-19.

The chain employs TRBV5-1 and TRBJ2-3; 10 nucleotides align to TRBD2. This CDR3 has 16 residues. The V gene end was trimmed by 4 bases and the J gene end by 4 bases; junction bases not matched to a gene: 9. From germline, CDR1 is SGHRS and CDR2 YFSETQ. The CDR3 bases are TGCGCCAGCAGCGGGCCCGGAGCGGGGGGGCCAGATACGCAGTATTTT. Translating it yields CASSGPGAGGPDTQYF. Full variable domain (remainder filled in from reference TRBV5-1 and TRBJ2-3): KAGVTQTPRYLIKTRGQQVTLSCSPISGHRSVSWYQQTPGQGLQFLFEYFSETQRNKGNFPGRFSGRQFSNSRSEMNVSTLELGDSALYLCASSGPGAGGPDTQYFGPGTRLTVL.

The rearrangement links TRBV6-2 or TRBV6-3 to TRBJ1-6; 7 bases fit TRBD1. Per germline, CDR1 MNHEY and CDR2 SVGEGT. With 2 bases clipped from V and 6 bases from J, the junction kept 7 bases outside the gene matches. The CDR3 sequence is 16 residues long. Here the CDR3 reads CASSYRQGLGNSPLHF. In DNA, the CDR3 is TGTGCCAGCAGTTACCGACAGGGCCTCGGTAATTCACCCCTCCACTTT.

In the case of this clone: Compared with germline, one end of the junction differs, possibly owing to a read error. This rearrangement joins TRBV7-7 to TRBJ2-1; D may be TRBD2 (5 bases). This CDR3 region has 13 residues. The V gene's germline CDR1 is SSHAT and CDR2 FNYEAQ (reference sequence). In DNA, the CDR3 is TGTGCTAGCAGCTTAACCCCCCTCGGGGAACAGTTCTTC. Amino acid sequence: CASSLTPLGEQFF.

This rearrangement joins TRBV6-5 to TRBJ1-1; D remains ambiguous. This CDR3 is built from 14 residues. Germline values: CDR1 MNHEY, CDR2 SVGAGI. CDR3 bases: TGTGCGCTAGCGGGGTCCGGGTTGAACACTGAAGCTTTCTTT. The encoded protein is CALAGSGLNTEAFF.

This chain's CDR3 is CASSQDQRSAEAFF. In DNA, the CDR3 is TGTGCCAGCAGCCAAGATCAACGATCGGCTGAAGCTTTCTTT. J is TRBJ1-1 and V is TRBV14; D gene uncertain. The CDR3 runs to 14 residues. Between the trimmed V and J ends, which lost 0 bases and 6 bases, there was a span of 11 bases. The germline gives CDR1 SGHDN, CDR2 FVKESK.

V gene TRBV9 combines with J gene TRBJ1-2; 8 bases agree with TRBD1. The V segment lost 2 bases and the J segment 2 bases; nucleotides outside the gene matches: 11. The CDR3 runs to 17 residues. Germline V gives CDR1 SGDLS, CDR2 YYNGEE. The CDR3 coding sequence is TGTGCCAGCAGCGTCGGACAGGGTGAGATCTTAAACTATGGCTACACCTTC. Protein: CASSVGQGEILNYGYTF.

The CDR3 is CASSIAQGSPYNEQFF. The CDR3 nucleotides read TGTGCCAGTAGCATCGCTCAGGGTTCACCCTACAATGAGCAGTTCTTC. The J gene is TRBJ2-1, the V gene TRBV19; possibly TRBD1 for D (5 bases). This CDR3 comprises 16 residues. V was pared by 6 bases and J by 2 bases, with 17 bases between. CDR1 is LNHDA and CDR2 is SQIVND in the germline V gene (reference sequence).

The chain recombines TRBV5-1 with TRBJ1-1, with D hard to call. Deletions cut 0 bases from V and 1 base from J, with 7 bases between. CDR1 SGHRS and CDR2 YFSETQ come from the germline V gene. This CDR3 is 14 amino acids long. The CDR3 DNA reads as TGCGCCAGCAGCTTGGGCGCCACGAACACTGAAGCTTTCTTT. It codes for CASSLGATNTEAFF.

Comment on this clone: The same CDR3 is also encoded by other DNA sequences in this sample. This chain links TRBV7-3 with TRBJ2-1, with 7 bases that match TRBD1. This CDR3 is 13 amino acids long. Germline V gene data show CDR1 as SGHTA and CDR2 as FQGTGA. V shed 4 bases, J shed 6 bases, and the junction held 3 bases outside the gene matches. The CDR3 protein is CASSSRQGNEQFF. The CDR3 region has the DNA TGTGCCAGCAGCTCGAGACAGGGCAATGAGCAGTTCTTC.

The chain uses TRBV5-1 and TRBJ1-2; D is unresolved. CDR3 length equals 13 residues. Between the trimmed V and J ends, which lost 5 bases and 6 bases, there was a span of 14 bases. From germline, CDR1 is SGHRS and CDR2 YFSETQ. The CDR3 bases are TGCGCCAGCAGGGTCGGGGTTCTAGATGGCTACACCTTC. As protein: CASRVGVLDGYTF.

This sequence joins TRBV7-9 and TRBJ2-1; 7 bases are shared with TRBD2. The ends lost 7 bases at V and 4 bases at J; junction bases unmatched: 4. The CDR3 loop spans 13 amino acids. Per germline, CDR1 SEHNR and CDR2 FQNEAQ (reference sequence). CDR3 bases: TGTGCCAGCAATCAACTAGCGTACAATGAGCAGTTCTTC. As protein: CASNQLAYNEQFF.

This clone was observed a few times. V and J are TRBV19 and TRBJ2-1, with D perhaps matching TRBD1 (6 bases). Per the germline V gene, CDR1 is LNHDA and CDR2 is SQIVND (reference sequence). Deletions cut 6 bases from V and 8 bases from J, with 14 bases between. There are 13 residues in the CDR3. CDR3 protein: CASRVSNRDEQFF. The CDR3 DNA sequence: TGTGCCAGTAGAGTCAGTAACAGGGATGAGCAGTTCTTC.

The count of this clone is one. The chain couples TRBV9 to TRBJ2-5, with D perhaps matching TRBD2 (7 bases). V was pared by 0 bases and J by 9 bases, with 21 bases between. Germline loops: CDR1 SGDLS, CDR2 YYNGEE. This CDR3 is 16 amino acids long. The CDR3 spells CASSVEGTPTGRAQYF. As DNA, the CDR3 is TGTGCCAGCAGCGTAGAGGGGACACCTACAGGGAGGGCCCAGTACTTC.

The rearrangement uses TRBV5-1 and TRBJ1-5, with D possibly matching TRBD1 (6 bases). V was clipped by 4 bases and J by 4 bases, with 12 bases between them. The CDR3 is 14 residues long. Germline assignment: CDR1 SGHRS and CDR2 YFSETQ. The CDR3 spells CASSPGTPNQPQHF. CDR3 coding DNA: TGCGCCAGCAGCCCTGGGACACCTAATCAGCCCCAGCATTTT.